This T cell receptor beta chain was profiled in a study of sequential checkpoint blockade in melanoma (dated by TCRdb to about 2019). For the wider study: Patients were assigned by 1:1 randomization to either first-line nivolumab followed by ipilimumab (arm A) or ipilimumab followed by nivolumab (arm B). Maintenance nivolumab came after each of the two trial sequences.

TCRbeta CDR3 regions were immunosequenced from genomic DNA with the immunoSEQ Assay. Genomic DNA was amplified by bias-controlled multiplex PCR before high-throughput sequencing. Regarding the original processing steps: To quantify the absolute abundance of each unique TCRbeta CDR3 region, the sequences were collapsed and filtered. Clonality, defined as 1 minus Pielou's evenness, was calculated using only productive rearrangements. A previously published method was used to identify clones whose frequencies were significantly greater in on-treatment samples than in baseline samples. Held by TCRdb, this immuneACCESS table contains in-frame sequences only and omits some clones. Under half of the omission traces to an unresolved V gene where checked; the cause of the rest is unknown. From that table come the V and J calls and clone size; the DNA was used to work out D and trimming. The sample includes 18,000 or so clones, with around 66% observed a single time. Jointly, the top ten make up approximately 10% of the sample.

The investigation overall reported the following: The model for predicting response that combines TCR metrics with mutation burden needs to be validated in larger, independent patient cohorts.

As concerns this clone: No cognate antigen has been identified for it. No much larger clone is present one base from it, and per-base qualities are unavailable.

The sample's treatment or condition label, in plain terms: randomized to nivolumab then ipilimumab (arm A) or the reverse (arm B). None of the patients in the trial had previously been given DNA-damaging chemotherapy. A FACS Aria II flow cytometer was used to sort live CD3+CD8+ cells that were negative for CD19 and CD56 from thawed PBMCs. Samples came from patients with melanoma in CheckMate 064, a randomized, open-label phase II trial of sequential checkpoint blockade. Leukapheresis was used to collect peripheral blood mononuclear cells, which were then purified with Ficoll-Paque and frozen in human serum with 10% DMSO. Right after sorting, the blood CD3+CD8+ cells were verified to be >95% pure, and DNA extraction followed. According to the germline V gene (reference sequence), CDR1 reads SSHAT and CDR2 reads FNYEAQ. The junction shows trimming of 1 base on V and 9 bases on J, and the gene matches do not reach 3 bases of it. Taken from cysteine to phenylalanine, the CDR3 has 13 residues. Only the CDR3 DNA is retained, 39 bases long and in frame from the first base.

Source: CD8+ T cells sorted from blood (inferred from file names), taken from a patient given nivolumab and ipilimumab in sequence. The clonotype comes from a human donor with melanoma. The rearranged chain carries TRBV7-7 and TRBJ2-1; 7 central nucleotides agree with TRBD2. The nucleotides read TGTGCCAGCAGCTTAGTTGGGGAGGGTGAGCAGTTCTTC. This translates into CASSLVGEGEQFF. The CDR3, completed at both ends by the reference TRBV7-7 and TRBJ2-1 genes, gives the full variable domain GAGVSQSPRYKVTKRGQDVTLRCDPISSHATLYWYQQALGQGPEFLTYFNYEAQPDKSGLPSDRFSAERPEGSISTLTIQRTEQRDSAMYRCASSLVGEGEQFFGPGTRLTVL.